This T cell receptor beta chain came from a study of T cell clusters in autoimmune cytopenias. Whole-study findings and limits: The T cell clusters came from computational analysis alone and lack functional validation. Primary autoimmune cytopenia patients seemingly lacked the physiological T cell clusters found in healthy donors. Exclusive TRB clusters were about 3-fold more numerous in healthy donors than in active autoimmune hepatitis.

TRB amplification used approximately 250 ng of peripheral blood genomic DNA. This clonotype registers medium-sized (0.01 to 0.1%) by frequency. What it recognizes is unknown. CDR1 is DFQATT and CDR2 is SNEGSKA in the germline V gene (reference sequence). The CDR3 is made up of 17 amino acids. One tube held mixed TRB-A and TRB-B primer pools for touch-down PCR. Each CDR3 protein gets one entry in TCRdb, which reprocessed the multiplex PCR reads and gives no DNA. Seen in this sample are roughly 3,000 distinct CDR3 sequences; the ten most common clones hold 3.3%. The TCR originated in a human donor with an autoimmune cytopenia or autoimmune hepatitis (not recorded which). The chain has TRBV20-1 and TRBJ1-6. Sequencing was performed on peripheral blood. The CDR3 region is CSARDPSKSSYNSPLHF.